The 11 T cell receptor beta chains presented below share a single source sample, sequenced in a study of T-cell reconstitution after alpha-beta-depleted transplantation in children. For TCRbeta, the library was prepared with unique molecular identifiers. TCRdb reanalysed the PCR reads using MiXCR and keeps one entry per CDR3 protein. The repertoire holds about 460,000 distinct CDR3 sequences, with over 9.5% as singletons. Sample: PBMCs, mostly from graft donor cells, taken 180 days after TCRalphabeta/CD19-depleted stem cell transplant. These receptor sequences come from a female patient aged 2-10 years who had a stem cell transplant for aplastic anemia, so the T cells may come from the graft donor.

The V and J genes are TRBV22-1 and TRBJ1-1; TRBD1 is taken as the D call from the table, unchecked against the DNA. TRBV22-1 is termed a pseudogene. The CDR3 runs to 15 residues. The CDR3 here is CPGSAQGQLNTEAFF. CDR3 nucleotides: TGTCCTGGGAGCGCCCAGGGACAGTTGAACACTGAAGCTTTCTTT.

This clonotype was observed many times. The V gene is TRBV5-1, the J gene TRBJ2-2, with D possibly TRBD1 on 6 matching bases. Deletions cut 3 bases from V and 3 bases from J, with 12 bases between. The CDR3 sequence is 15 residues long. CDR1 SGHRS and CDR2 YFSETQ come from the germline V gene. The CDR3 here is CASSSVDSYTGELFF. DNA of the CDR3: TGCGCCAGCAGCTCAGTGGACAGCTACACCGGGGAGCTGTTTTTT. The variable domain in full, completed from reference TRBV5-1 and TRBJ2-2, reads KAGVTQTPRYLIKTRGQQVTLSCSPISGHRSVSWYQQTPGQGLQFLFEYFSETQRNKGNFPGRFSGRQFSNSRSEMNVSTLELGDSALYLCASSSVDSYTGELFFGEGSRLTVL.

This clonotype appeared many times. The chain uses TRBV7-9 and TRBJ1-1; no firm D call. CDR3 length: 12 amino acids. In germline, CDR1 is SEHNR, CDR2 FQNEAQ (reference sequence). V lost 1 base and J lost 8, with 8 bases in between. The CDR3 DNA reads as TGTGCCAGCAGCTTAGTGTCGTCAGAAGCTTTCTTT. It specifies CASSLVSSEAFF.

Comment on this clonotype: Relative to the germline gene, one junction end is altered; a read error may explain this. The chain joins TRBV9 to TRBJ2-1; the D gene is possibly TRBD1 (7 bases). Germline V lookup: CDR1 SGDLS, CDR2 YYNGEE. The CDR3 has 15 residues. The CDR3 nucleotides are TGTGCCAGCAGCGGCGACAGGGAGGCCTACACTGAGCAGTTCTTC. It yields the protein CASSGDREAYTEQFF. The full variable domain, with the rest looked up from reference TRBV9 and TRBJ2-1, is DSGVTQTPKHLITATGQRVTLRCSPRSGDLSVYWYQQSLDQGLQFLIQYYNGEERAKGNILERFSAQQFPDLHSELNLSSLELGDSALYFCASSGDREAYTEQFFGPGTRLTVL.

Only a few counts were recorded for this clonotype. The chain uses TRBV28 and TRBJ2-1, with 8 bases that match TRBD2. The CDR3 spans 14 residues. Trimming removed 3 bases from V and 9 bases from J; junction bases left unmatched: 7. Per the germline V gene, CDR1 is MDHEN and CDR2 is SYDVKM. This CDR3 reads CASSFPGRAVEQFF. The CDR3, as DNA: TGTGCCAGCAGTTTTCCCGGGAGGGCCGTTGAGCAGTTCTTC.

This chain joins TRBV18 and TRBJ2-5, with a weak D call TRBD1 (5 bases). Germline CDR1 and CDR2: KGHSH and LQKENI. CDR3 length: 13 amino acids. Trimming shortened V by 3 bases and J by 3 bases, and 8 bases separated the two germline ends. Here the CDR3 DNA reads TGTGCCAGCTCACCGACAGTGAAAGAGACCCAGTACTTC. It codes for CASSPTVKETQYF.

This clonotype appeared many times. The CDR3 DNA reads as TGCGCCAGCAGCCAAGGACCAGCGGACGAGCAGTACGTC. The encoded protein is CASSQGPADEQYV. V gene TRBV4-1 combines with J gene TRBJ2-7, with D possibly being TRBD2 (5 bases). Germline CDR1 MGHRA, CDR2 YSYEKL. V lost 1 base to trimming and J lost 5 bases, with 9 bases between them. This CDR3 has 13 residues.

This clonotype was counted only a few times. V gene TRBV29-1 combines with J gene TRBJ1-2; D is unclear. CDR3 length: 12 amino acids. CDR1 and CDR2 (germline): SQVTM, ANQGSEA. Trimming stripped 2 bases from V and 2 bases from J, with 6 bases between. As DNA, the CDR3 is TGCAGCGTTGAAAAACAGAACTATGGCTACACCTTC. This codes for CSVEKQNYGYTF.

This clonotype was seen more than once but under ten times. The chain joins TRBV7-2 to TRBJ1-2; D is unclear. The germline CDR1 and CDR2 sequences are SGHTA and FQGNSA. Between the trimmed V and J ends, which lost 0 bases and 0 bases, there was a span of 11 bases. The CDR3 has 16 amino acids. CDR3 in DNA: TGTGCCAGCAGCTTAGCGCGGGCAGGCCCTAACTATGGCTACACCTTC. Amino acids: CASSLARAGPNYGYTF.

This clonotype was seen many times. This rearrangement joins TRBV24-1 to TRBJ2-3, with 14 bases fitting TRBD2. The CDR3 loop spans 16 amino acids. The junction had 4 bases not matched to a gene; V was cut back by 1 base and J by 8 bases. The germline gives CDR1 KGHDR, CDR2 SFDVKD. The CDR3 spells CATSDFGTSGRGTQYF. DNA of the CDR3: TGTGCCACCAGTGATTTTGGGACTAGCGGGAGAGGTACGCAGTATTTT.

The genes are TRBV5-6 and TRBJ1-2; D is unclear. Germline CDR1 reads SGHDT; CDR2 reads YYEEEE. The length of the CDR3 is 14 residues. Trimming left V 2 bases short and J 0 bases short, with 8 bases between. The CDR3 DNA reads TGTGCCAGCAGCTTCTTCAGGACTAACTATGGCTACACCTTC. It is translated as CASSFFRTNYGYTF. The full variable domain, its missing parts supplied by reference TRBV5-6 and TRBJ1-2, is DAGVTQSPTHLIKTRGQQVTLRCSPKSGHDTVSWYQQALGQGPQFIFQYYEEEERQRGNFPDRFSGHQFPNYSSELNVNALLLGDSALYLCASSFFRTNYGYTFGSGTRLTVV.